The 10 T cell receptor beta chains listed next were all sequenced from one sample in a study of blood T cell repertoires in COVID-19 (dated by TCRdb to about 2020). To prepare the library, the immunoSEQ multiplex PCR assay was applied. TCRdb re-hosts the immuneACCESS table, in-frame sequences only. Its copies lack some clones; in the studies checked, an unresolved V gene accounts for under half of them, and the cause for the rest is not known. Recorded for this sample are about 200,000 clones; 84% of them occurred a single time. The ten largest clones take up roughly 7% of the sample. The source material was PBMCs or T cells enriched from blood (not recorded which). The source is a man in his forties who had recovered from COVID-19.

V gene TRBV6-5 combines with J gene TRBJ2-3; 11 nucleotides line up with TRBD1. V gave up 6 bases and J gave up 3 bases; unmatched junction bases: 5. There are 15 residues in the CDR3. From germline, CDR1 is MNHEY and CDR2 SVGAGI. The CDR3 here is CASRRTGGATDTQYF. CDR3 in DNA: TGTGCCAGCAGAAGGACAGGGGGCGCAACAGATACGCAGTATTTT.

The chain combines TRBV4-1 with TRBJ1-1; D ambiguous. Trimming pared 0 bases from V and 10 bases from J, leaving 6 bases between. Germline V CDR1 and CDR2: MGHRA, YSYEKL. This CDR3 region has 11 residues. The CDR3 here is CASSQDTGAFF. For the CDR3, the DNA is TGCGCCAGCAGCCAAGATACCGGAGCTTTCTTT.

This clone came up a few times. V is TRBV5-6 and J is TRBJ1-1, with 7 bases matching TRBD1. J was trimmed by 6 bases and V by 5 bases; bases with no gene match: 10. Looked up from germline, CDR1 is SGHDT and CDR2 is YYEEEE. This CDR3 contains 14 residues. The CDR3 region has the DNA TGTGCCAGCAGGTCCCAGGGGGAGTGGGCTGAAGCTTTCTTT. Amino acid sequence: CASRSQGEWAEAFF. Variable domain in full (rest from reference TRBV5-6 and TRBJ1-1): DAGVTQSPTHLIKTRGQQVTLRCSPKSGHDTVSWYQQALGQGPQFIFQYYEEEERQRGNFPDRFSGHQFPNYSSELNVNALLLGDSALYLCASRSQGEWAEAFFGQGTRLTVV.

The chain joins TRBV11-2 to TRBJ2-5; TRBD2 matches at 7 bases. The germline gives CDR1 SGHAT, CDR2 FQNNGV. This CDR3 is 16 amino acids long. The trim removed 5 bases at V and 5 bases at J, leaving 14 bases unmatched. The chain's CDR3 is CASSAMGGVMRETQYF. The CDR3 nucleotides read TGTGCCAGCAGCGCCATGGGGGGGGTGATGCGGGAGACCCAGTACTTC. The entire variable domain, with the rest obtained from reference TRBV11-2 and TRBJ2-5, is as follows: EAGVAQSPRYKIIEKRQSVAFWCNPISGHATLYWYQQILGQGPKLLIQFQNNGVVDDSQLPKDRFSAERLKGVDSTLKIQPAKLEDSAVYLCASSAMGGVMRETQYFGPGTRLLVL.

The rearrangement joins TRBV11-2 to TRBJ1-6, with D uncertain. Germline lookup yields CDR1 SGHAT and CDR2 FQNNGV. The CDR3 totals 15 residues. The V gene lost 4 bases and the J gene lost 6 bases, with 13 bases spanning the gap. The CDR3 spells CASSSVSRVNSPLHF. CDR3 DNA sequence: TGTGCCAGCAGCTCAGTTTCGAGGGTTAATTCACCCCTCCACTTT. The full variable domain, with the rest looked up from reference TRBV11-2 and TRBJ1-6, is EAGVAQSPRYKIIEKRQSVAFWCNPISGHATLYWYQQILGQGPKLLIQFQNNGVVDDSQLPKDRFSAERLKGVDSTLKIQPAKLEDSAVYLCASSSVSRVNSPLHFGNGTRLTVT.

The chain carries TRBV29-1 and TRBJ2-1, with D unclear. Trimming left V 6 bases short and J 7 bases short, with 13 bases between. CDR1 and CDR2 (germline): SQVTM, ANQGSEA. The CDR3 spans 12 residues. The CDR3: CSVVRGGNEQFF. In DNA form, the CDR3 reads TGCAGCGTCGTTAGAGGTGGTAATGAGCAGTTCTTC.

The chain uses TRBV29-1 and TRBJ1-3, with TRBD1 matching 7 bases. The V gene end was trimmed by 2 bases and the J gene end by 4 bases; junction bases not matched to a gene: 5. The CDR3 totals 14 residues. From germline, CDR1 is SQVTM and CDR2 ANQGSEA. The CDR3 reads CSVETGAIGNTIYF. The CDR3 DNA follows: TGCAGCGTTGAAACAGGGGCAATAGGAAACACCATATATTTT.

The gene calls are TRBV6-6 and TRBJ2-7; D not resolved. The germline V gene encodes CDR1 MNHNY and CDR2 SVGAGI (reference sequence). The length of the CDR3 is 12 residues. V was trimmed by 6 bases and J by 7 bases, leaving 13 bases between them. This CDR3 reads CASRHGPEEQYF. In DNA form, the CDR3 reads TGTGCCAGCAGACACGGCCCGGAGGAGCAGTACTTC.

CDR3: CASSFSTDTQYF. CDR3 DNA sequence: TGTGCCAGCAGCTTTAGCACAGATACGCAGTATTTT. This rearrangement joins TRBV2 to TRBJ2-3, with D hard to call. The CDR3 contains 12 residues. Germline V lookup: CDR1 SNHLY, CDR2 FYNNEI. V shed 6 bases and J shed 0 bases, with 4 bases lying between them.

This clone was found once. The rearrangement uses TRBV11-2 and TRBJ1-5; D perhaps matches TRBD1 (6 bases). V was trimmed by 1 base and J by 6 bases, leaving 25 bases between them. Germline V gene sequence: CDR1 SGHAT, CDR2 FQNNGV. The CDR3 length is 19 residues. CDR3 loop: CASSLGKMGGPRAGQPQHF. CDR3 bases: TGTGCCAGCAGCTTAGGCAAGATGGGGGGGCCCCGGGCAGGTCAGCCCCAGCATTTT.